This TCR beta chain was sequenced during a study of shared clonotypes between healthy human individuals. Study details: Per donor, three plates held CD4 naive cells, three held CD4 memory, two held CD8 naive and one held CD8 memory.

On this clone itself: Its antigen is as yet unknown.

Study-level results: Naive subsets usually exceeded memory subsets in estimated richness. Around 5% of naive CD4 clonotypes were common to four donors. With few donors, the genetic and exposure-history diversity represented was limited.

V shed 8 bases and J 2 bases; nucleotides not matched to a gene: 5. Germline V gene sequence: CDR1 SNHLY, CDR2 FYNNEI. This CDR3 is built from 14 residues. TCRdb's table, derived via immunoSEQ multiplex PCR, lists solely in-frame clones and lacks some. The sample includes about 330,000 clones, 74% of them seen just once. The receptor was derived from a man between 25 and 39 years old in good health. The V call is TRBV2, the J call TRBJ2-3, with 9 positions matching TRBD1. Sequenced input: memory CD4+ T cells sorted from blood. Subset meaning: CD45RA-negative fraction. CDR3 nucleotide sequence: TGTGCCAGCTCCCGACAGGGGGTCACAGATACGCAGTATTTT. Its translation is CASSRQGVTDTQYF. The full variable domain, completed using reference TRBV2 and TRBJ2-3, is EPEVTQTPSHQVTQMGQEVILRCVPISNHLYFYWYRQILGQKVEFLVSFYNNEISEKSEIFDDQFSVERPDGSNFTLKIRSTKLEDSAMYFCASSRQGVTDTQYFGPGTRLTVL.